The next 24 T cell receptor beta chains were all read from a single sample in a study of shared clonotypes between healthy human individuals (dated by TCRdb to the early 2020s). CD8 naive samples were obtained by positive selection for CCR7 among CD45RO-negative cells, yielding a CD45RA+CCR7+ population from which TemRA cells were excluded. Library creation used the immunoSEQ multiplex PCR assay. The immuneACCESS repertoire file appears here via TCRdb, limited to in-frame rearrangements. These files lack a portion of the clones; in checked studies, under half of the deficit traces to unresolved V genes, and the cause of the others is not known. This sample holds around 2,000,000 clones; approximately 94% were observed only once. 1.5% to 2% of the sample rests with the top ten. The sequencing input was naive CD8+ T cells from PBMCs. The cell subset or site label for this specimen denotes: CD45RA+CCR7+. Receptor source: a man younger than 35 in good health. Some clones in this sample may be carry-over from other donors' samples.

The CDR3 here is CASSPGTGGFGYGYTF. Written as DNA, the CDR3 is TGTGCCAGCAGCCCGGGGACAGGGGGCTTTGGCTATGGCTACACCTTC. The chain joins TRBV7-9 to TRBJ1-2; 12 bases are shared with TRBD1. V shed 5 bases and J 4 bases; nucleotides not matched to a gene: 8. This CDR3 is built from 16 residues. Germline V gene lookup returns CDR1 SEHNR and CDR2 FQNEAQ (reference sequence).

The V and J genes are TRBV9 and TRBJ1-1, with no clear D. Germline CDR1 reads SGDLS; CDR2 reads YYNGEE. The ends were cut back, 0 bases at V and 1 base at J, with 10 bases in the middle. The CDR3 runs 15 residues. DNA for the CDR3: TGTGCCAGCAGCGTAGGTCCCCTGGGGAACACTGAAGCTTTCTTT. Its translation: CASSVGPLGNTEAFF.

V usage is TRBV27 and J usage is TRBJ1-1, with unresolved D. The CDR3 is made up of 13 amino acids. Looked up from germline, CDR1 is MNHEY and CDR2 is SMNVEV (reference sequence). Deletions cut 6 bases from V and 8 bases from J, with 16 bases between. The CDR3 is CASSPRVGAEAFF. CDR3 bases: TGTGCCAGCAGCCCTCGGGTGGGTGCGGAAGCTTTCTTT.

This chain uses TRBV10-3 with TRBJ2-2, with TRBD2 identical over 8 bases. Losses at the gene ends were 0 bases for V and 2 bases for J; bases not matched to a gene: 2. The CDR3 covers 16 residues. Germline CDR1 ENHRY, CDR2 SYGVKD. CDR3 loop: CAISESSGRNTGELFF. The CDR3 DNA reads TGTGCCATCAGTGAGTCGAGCGGGAGAAACACCGGGGAGCTGTTTTTT.

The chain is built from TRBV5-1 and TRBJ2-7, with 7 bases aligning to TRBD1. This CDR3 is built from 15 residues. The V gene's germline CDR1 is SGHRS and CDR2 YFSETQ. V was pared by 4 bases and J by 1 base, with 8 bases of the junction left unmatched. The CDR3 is CASSHTDRVSYEQYF. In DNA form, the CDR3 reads TGCGCCAGCAGCCATACCGACAGGGTTTCCTACGAGCAGTACTTC.

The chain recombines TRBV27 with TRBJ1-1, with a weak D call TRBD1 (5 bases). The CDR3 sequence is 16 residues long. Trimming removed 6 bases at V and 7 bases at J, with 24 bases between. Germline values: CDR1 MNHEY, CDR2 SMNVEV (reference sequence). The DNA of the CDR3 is TGTGCCAGCAGACGACAGAGTATGGATATAGTGGGTGAAGCTTTCTTT. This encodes CASRRQSMDIVGEAFF.

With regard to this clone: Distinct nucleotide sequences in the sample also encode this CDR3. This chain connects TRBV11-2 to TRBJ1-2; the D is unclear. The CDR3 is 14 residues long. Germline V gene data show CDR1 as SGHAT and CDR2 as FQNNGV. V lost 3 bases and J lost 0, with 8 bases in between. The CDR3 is CASSLDGSNYGYTF. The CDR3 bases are TGTGCCAGCAGCTTGGACGGTTCTAACTATGGCTACACCTTC.

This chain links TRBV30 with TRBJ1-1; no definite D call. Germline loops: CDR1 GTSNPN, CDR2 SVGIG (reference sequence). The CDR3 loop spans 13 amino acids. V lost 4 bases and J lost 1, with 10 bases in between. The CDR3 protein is CAWKVQPNTEAFF. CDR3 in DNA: TGTGCCTGGAAAGTGCAGCCGAACACTGAAGCTTTCTTT.

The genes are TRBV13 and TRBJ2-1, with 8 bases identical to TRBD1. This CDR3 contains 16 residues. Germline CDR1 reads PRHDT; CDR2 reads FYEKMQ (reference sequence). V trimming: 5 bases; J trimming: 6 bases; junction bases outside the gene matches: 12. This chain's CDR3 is CASSAVGQGNSNEQFF. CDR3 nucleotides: TGTGCCAGCAGCGCGGTTGGACAGGGCAATAGCAATGAGCAGTTCTTC.

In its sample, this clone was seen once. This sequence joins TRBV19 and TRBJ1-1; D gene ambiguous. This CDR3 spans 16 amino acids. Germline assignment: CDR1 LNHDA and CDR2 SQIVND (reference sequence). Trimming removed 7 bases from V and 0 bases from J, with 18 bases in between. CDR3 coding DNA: TGTGCCAGTACCGAAAACCCAGATCTAATGAACACTGAAGCTTTCTTT. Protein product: CASTENPDLMNTEAFF. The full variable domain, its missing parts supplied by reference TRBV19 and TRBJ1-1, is DGGITQSPKYLFRKEGQNVTLSCEQNLNHDAMYWYRQDPGQGLRLIYYSQIVNDFQKGDIAEGYSVSREKKESFPLTVTSAQKNPTAFYLCASTENPDLMNTEAFFGQGTRLTVV.

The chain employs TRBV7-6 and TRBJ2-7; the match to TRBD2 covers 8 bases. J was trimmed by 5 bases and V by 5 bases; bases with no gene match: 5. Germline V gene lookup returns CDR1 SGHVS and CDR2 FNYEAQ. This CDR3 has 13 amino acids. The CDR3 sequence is CASSPGLANEQYF. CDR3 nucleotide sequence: TGTGCCAGCAGCCCCGGACTAGCCAACGAGCAGTACTTC.

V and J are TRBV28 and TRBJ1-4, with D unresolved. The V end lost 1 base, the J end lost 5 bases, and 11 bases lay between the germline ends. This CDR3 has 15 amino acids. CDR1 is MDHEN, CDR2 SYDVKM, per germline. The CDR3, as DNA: TGTGCCAGCAGTTTATTCGTCAGTCGGAATGAAAAACTGTTTTTT. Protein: CASSLFVSRNEKLFF.

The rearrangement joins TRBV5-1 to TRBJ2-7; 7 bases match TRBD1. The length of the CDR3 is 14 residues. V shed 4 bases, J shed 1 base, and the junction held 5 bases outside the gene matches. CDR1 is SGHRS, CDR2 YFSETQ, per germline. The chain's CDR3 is CASSLTGKSYEQYF. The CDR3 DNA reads TGCGCCAGCAGCCTGACAGGGAAATCCTACGAGCAGTACTTC.

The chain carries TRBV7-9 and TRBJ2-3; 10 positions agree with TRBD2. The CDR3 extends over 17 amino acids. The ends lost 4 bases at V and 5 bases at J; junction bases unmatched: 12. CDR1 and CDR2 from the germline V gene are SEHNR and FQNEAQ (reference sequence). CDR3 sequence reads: CASSSGPSGSGGDTQYF. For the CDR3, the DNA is TGTGCCAGCAGCTCCGGGCCTAGCGGGAGTGGGGGAGATACGCAGTATTTT.

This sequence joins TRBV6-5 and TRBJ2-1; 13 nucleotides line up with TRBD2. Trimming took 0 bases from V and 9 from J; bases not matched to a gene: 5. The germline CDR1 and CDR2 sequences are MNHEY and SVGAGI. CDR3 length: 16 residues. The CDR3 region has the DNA TGTGCCAGCAGTTACTCGACACTAGCGGGAGGGTTTGAGCAGTTCTTC. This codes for CASSYSTLAGGFEQFF.

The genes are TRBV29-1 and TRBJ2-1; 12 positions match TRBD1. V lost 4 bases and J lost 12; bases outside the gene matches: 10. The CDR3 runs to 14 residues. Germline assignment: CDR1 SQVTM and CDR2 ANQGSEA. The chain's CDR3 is CSVVGGDRGRWQFF. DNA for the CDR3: TGCAGCGTTGTAGGCGGGGACAGGGGGCGATGGCAGTTCTTC.

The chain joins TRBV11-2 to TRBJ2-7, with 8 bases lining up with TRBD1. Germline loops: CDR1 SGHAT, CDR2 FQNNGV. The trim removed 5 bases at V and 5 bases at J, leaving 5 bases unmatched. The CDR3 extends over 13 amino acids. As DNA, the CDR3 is TGTGCCAGCAGCCCGAGGGACAGGCACGAGCAGTACTTC. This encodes CASSPRDRHEQYF.

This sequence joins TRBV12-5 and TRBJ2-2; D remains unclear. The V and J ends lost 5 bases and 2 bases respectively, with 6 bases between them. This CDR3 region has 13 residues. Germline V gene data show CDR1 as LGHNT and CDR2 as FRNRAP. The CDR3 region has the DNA TGTGCTAGTGGTCTACTCAACACCGGGGAGCTGTTTTTT. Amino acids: CASGLLNTGELFF.

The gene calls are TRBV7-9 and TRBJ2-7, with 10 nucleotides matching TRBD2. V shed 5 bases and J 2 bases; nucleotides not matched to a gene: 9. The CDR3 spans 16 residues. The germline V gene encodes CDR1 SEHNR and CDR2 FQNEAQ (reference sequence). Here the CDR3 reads CASSPTTSGSPYEQYF. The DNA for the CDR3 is TGTGCCAGCAGCCCTACGACTAGCGGGTCCCCCTACGAGCAGTACTTC.

CDR3 region: CASRTGTHTNTGELFF. For the CDR3, the DNA is TGCGCCAGCAGGACCGGGACACATACGAACACCGGGGAGCTGTTTTTT. J is TRBJ2-2 and V is TRBV5-1, with a possible D match to TRBD1 (6 bases). V lost 5 bases to trimming and J lost 0 bases, with 14 bases between them. The CDR3 is made up of 16 amino acids. Germline-derived CDR1 and CDR2 are SGHRS and YFSETQ.

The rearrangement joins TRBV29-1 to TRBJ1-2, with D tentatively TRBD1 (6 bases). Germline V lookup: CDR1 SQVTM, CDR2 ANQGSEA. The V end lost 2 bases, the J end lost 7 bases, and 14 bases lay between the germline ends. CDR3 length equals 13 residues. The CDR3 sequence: CSVENTGPGGYTF. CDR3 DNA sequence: TGCAGCGTTGAAAATACAGGGCCCGGTGGCTACACCTTC.

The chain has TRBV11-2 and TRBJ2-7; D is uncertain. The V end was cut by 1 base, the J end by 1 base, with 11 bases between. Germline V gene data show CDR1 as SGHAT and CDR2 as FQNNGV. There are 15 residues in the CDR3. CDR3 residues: CASSLGFGSSYEQYF. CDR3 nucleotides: TGTGCCAGCAGCTTAGGATTCGGCAGTTCCTACGAGCAGTACTTC. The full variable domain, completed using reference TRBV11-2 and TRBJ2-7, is EAGVAQSPRYKIIEKRQSVAFWCNPISGHATLYWYQQILGQGPKLLIQFQNNGVVDDSQLPKDRFSAERLKGVDSTLKIQPAKLEDSAVYLCASSLGFGSSYEQYFGPGTRLTVT.

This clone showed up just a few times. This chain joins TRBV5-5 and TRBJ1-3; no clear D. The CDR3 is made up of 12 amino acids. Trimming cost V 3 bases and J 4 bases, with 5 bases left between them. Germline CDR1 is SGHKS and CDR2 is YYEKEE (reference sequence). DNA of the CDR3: TGTGCCAGCAGCTCCCTGGGAAACACCATATATTTT. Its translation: CASSSLGNTIYF.

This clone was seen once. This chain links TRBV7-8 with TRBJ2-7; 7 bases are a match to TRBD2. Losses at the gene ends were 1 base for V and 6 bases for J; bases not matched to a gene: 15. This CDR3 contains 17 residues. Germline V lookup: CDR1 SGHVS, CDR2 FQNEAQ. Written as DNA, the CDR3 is TGTGCCAGCAGCTTAGACGGGAGGCGGGTAGTCGGGCTCGAGCAGTACTTC. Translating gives CASSLDGRRVVGLEQYF.